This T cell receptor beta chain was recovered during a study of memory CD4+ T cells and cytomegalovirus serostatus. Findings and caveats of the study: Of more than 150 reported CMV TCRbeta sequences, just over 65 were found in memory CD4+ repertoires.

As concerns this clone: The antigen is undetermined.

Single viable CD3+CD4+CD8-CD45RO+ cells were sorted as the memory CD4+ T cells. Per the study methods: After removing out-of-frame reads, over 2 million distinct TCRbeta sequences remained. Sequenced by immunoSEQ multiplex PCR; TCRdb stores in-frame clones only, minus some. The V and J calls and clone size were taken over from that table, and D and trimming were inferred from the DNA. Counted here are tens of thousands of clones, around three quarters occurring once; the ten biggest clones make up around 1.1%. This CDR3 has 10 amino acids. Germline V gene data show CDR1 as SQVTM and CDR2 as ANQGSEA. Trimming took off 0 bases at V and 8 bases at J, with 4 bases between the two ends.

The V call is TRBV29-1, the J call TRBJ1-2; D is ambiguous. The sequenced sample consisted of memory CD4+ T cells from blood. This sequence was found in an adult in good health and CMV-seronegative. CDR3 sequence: CSVEDSGYTF. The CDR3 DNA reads TGCAGCGTTGAAGATTCAGGCTACACCTTC. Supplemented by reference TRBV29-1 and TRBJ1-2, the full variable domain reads SAVISQKPSRDICQRGTSLTIQCQVDSQVTMMFWYRQQPGQSLTLIATANQGSEATYESGFVIDKFPISRPNLTFSTLTVSNMSPEDSSIYLCSVEDSGYTFGSGTRLTVV.